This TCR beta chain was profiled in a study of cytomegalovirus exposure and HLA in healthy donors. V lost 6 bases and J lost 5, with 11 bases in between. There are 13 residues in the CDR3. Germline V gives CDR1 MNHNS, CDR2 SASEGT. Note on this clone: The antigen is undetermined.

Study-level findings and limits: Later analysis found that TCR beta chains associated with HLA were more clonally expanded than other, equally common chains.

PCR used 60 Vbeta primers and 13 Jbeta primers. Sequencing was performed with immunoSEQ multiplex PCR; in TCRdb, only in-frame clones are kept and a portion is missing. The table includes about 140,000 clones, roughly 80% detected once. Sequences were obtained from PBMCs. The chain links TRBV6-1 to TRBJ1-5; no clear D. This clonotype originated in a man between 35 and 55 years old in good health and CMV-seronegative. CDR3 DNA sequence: TGTGCCAGCAGGGGCCCTGGTTATCAGCCCCAGCATTTT. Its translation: CASRGPGYQPQHF.